A selection of T cell receptor beta chains follows, all from one sample in a study of OX40 agonist ivuxolimab in advanced cancers. The assay was immunoSEQ multiplex PCR, and TCRdb's table has in-frame clones only and misses some. Of fewer than 25,000 clones listed, approximately 89% are singletons. The sample consisted of CD4+ or CD8+ T cells sorted from blood, taken in a trial of the OX40 agonist ivuxolimab. The receptors were sampled from an adult with an advanced solid tumor such as melanoma, head and neck, liver or kidney cancer. The CDR3 runs from the conserved cysteine through the conserved F or W. The order of the fields is V gene, J gene, CDR3 protein.

TRBV5-1	TRBJ2-1	CASSPGDRPDGKRAVF
TRBV6-6	TRBJ2-5	CASTPKGRETQYF
TRBV2	TRBJ2-5	CASTWDLQETQYF
TRBV30	TRBJ2-3	CAWRGGADTQYF
TRBV7-3	TRBJ2-5	CASSPGTGVTETQYF
TRBV4-2	TRBJ2-7	CASSQEKVGLSAYEQYF
TRBV7-9	TRBJ1-4	CASSRGDYNEKLFF
TRBV5-4	TRBJ2-7	CASSKSGLGEQYF
TRBV7-9	NA	CASSLGATGHEQYF
TRBV7-9	TRBJ2-7	CASSPSNYEQYF
TRBV7-2	NA	CASSTRDPYEQYF
TRBV4-2	TRBJ1-5	CASDPGGGQPQHF
TRBV11-2	TRBJ1-4	CASSPTANRNEKLFF
TRBV6-6	TRBJ2-7	CASSPRDEQYF
TRBV6-4	TRBJ2-3	CASSVGLYTDTQYF
TRBV5-6	NA	CASSYARGQGGEVEQYF
TRBV5-1	TRBJ2-1	CASSSGVSSYNEQFF
TRBV7-2	TRBJ2-7	CASSPEGRLSSYEQYF
TRBV7-2	TRBJ1-2	CASSPDRGYGYTF
TRBV6-5	TRBJ1-2	CASRRQGPNYGYTF
TRBV5-4	TRBJ2-3	CASSSRDRYTDTQYF
TRBV10-2	TRBJ2-7	CASSEQAVSSYEQYF
TRBV10-3	TRBJ2-3	CAIENQGGGPDTQYF
TRBV7-2	TRBJ2-7	CASSFGQIYEQYF
TRBV10-1	TRBJ1-1	CASQASLNTEAFF
TRBV5-1	TRBJ2-6	CASSSAVGANVLTF
TRBV7-6	TRBJ2-4	CASSADLEGIQYF
TRBV6-5	TRBJ2-3	CASSLEEGDTQYF
TRBV19	TRBJ2-6	CASSILGPGANVLTF
TRBV7-2	TRBJ1-5	CASSLGRDQPQHF
TRBV11-2	TRBJ2-4	CASSLVSTPENIQYF
TRBV11-3	TRBJ2-5	CASSLPSRPGWDETQYF
TRBV5-6	TRBJ2-5	CASSLGFNREETQYF